The rows below give T cell receptor beta chains drawn from one sample of a study of T cell repertoires in cytomegalovirus infection. TCRdb passed the reads through MiXCR, listing each CDR3 protein once. The sample has 270,000 or so distinct CDR3 sequences; about 18% are singletons. Sequencing used CD8+ T cells from PBMCs. The receptors come from a human donor in good health (CMV status not recorded). Some clones in this sample may be carry-over from other donors' samples. The CDR3 runs from the conserved cysteine through the conserved F or W. The order of the fields is D gene, clone size, V gene, J gene, CDR3 protein, CDR3 DNA. D genes are given only for firm matches. For some rows the clone size is stated as once, few or many, or as a class when expanded; others skip it.

D gene: .; clone size: many; V gene: TRBV7-9; J gene: TRBJ2-1; CDR3 protein: CASSQLMDGYNEQFF; CDR3 DNA: TGTGCCAGCAGCCAACTCATGGACGGTTACAATGAGCAGTTCTTC
D gene: .; clone size: many; V gene: TRBV4-1; J gene: TRBJ2-2; CDR3 protein: CASSQGGRELFF; CDR3 DNA: TGCGCCAGCAGCCAAGGCGGGAGGGAGCTGTTTTTT
D gene: .; clone size: many; V gene: TRBV7-2; J gene: TRBJ2-7; CDR3 protein: CASSLGSRGGAFREQYF; CDR3 DNA: TGTGCCAGCAGCTTGGGTTCGAGAGGGGGGGCGTTTCGCGAGCAGTACTTC
D gene: TRBD1; clone size: many; V gene: TRBV20-1; J gene: TRBJ1-2; CDR3 protein: CSAREVGQLYGYTF; CDR3 DNA: TGCAGTGCTAGGGAGGTGGGACAGCTATATGGCTACACCTTC
D gene: .; clone size: .; V gene: TRBV4-1; J gene: TRBJ1-5; CDR3 protein: CASSQDYRDGSSNQPQHF; CDR3 DNA: TGCGCCAGCAGCCAAGATTATCGGGACGGTAGTAGCAATCAGCCCCAGCATTTT
D gene: .; clone size: many; V gene: TRBV7-2; J gene: TRBJ1-2; CDR3 protein: CASSSVPTGYGYTF; CDR3 DNA: TGTGCCAGCAGCTCGGTTCCAACAGGATATGGCTACACCTTC
D gene: TRBD1; clone size: few; V gene: TRBV15; J gene: TRBJ2-2; CDR3 protein: CATSMGQGNTGELFF; CDR3 DNA: TGTGCCACCAGCATGGGACAGGGGAACACCGGGGAGCTGTTTTTT
D gene: .; clone size: once; V gene: TRBV7-6; J gene: TRBJ1-1; CDR3 protein: CAGSFNPGWQGNTEAFF; CDR3 DNA: TGTGCCGGCAGCTTCAACCCGGGGTGGCAGGGGAACACTGAAGCTTTCTTT
D gene: .; clone size: .; V gene: TRBV7-9; J gene: TRBJ1-5; CDR3 protein: CASTWGAQPQHF; CDR3 DNA: TGTGCCAGCACCTGGGGGGCTCAGCCCCAGCATTTT
D gene: .; clone size: many; V gene: TRBV7-9; J gene: TRBJ1-1; CDR3 protein: CASSMGTPDTEAFF; CDR3 DNA: TGTGCCAGCAGCATGGGGACTCCAGACACTGAAGCTTTCTTT
D gene: .; clone size: .; V gene: TRBV7-2; J gene: TRBJ2-7; CDR3 protein: CASSLWTPSYEQYF; CDR3 DNA: TGTGCCAGCAGCTTGTGGACTCCCTCCTACGAGCAGTACTTC
D gene: .; clone size: many; V gene: TRBV10-3; J gene: TRBJ1-1; CDR3 protein: CAISEVRDPKNTEAFF; CDR3 DNA: TGTGCCATCAGTGAGGTAAGGGATCCGAAAAACACTGAAGCTTTCTTT
D gene: .; clone size: many; V gene: TRBV5-6; J gene: TRBJ2-5; CDR3 protein: CASSLGASTAQETQYF; CDR3 DNA: TGTGCCAGCAGCTTGGGAGCTTCGACAGCCCAAGAGACCCAGTACTTC
D gene: TRBD2; clone size: many; V gene: TRBV7-9; J gene: TRBJ2-3; CDR3 protein: CASSRLTSATTDTQYF; CDR3 DNA: TGTGCCAGCAGCCGCCTTACTAGCGCCACCACAGATACGCAGTATTTT
D gene: .; clone size: many; V gene: TRBV20-1; J gene: TRBJ1-3; CDR3 protein: CSARDPLVSGNTIYF; CDR3 DNA: TGCAGTGCTAGAGATCCACTAGTTTCTGGAAACACCATATATTTT
D gene: TRBD2; clone size: few; V gene: TRBV2; J gene: TRBJ2-1; CDR3 protein: CASSGLAGLHGNNEQFF; CDR3 DNA: TGTGCCAGCAGTGGACTAGCGGGGCTACACGGAAACAATGAGCAGTTCTTC
D gene: .; clone size: few; V gene: TRBV29-1; J gene: TRBJ1-1; CDR3 protein: CSVLDTYNTEAFF; CDR3 DNA: TGCAGCGTATTGGACACCTACAACACTGAAGCTTTCTTT
D gene: .; clone size: many; V gene: TRBV6-1; J gene: TRBJ2-5; CDR3 protein: CASRDPTVTYQETQYF; CDR3 DNA: TGTGCCAGCAGGGACCCGACAGTTACATACCAAGAGACCCAGTACTTC
D gene: .; clone size: once; V gene: TRBV5-6; J gene: TRBJ2-7; CDR3 protein: CASSVDLSYEQYF; CDR3 DNA: TGTGCCAGCAGCGTGGACTTGTCCTACGAGCAGTACTTC
D gene: TRBD1; clone size: .; V gene: TRBV7-9; J gene: TRBJ2-7; CDR3 protein: CASSSGTGRANEQYF; CDR3 DNA: TGTGCCAGCAGCTCCGGGACAGGGAGGGCAAACGAGCAGTACTTC
D gene: TRBD2; clone size: .; V gene: TRBV7-9; J gene: TRBJ2-7; CDR3 protein: CASSLGGGFYEQYF; CDR3 DNA: TGTGCCAGCAGCTTAGGGGGGGGGTTCTACGAGCAGTACTTC
D gene: .; clone size: many; V gene: TRBV7-8; J gene: TRBJ1-1; CDR3 protein: CASSLDANTEAFF; CDR3 DNA: TGTGCCAGCAGCTTAGATGCGAACACTGAAGCTTTCTTT
D gene: TRBD1; clone size: many; V gene: TRBV7-2; J gene: TRBJ2-2; CDR3 protein: CASSSNRGLILNTGELFF; CDR3 DNA: TGTGCCAGCAGCTCAAACAGGGGGCTAATATTGAACACCGGGGAGCTGTTTTTT
D gene: TRBD1; clone size: few; V gene: TRBV29-1; J gene: TRBJ2-1; CDR3 protein: CSSGRTGAVSYNEQFF; CDR3 DNA: TGCAGCTCCGGAAGGACAGGGGCGGTCTCCTACAATGAGCAGTTCTTC
D gene: .; clone size: .; V gene: TRBV6-4; J gene: TRBJ2-7; CDR3 protein: CAILIGGPQDEQYF; CDR3 DNA: TGTGCCATCCTCATTGGAGGCCCACAGGATGAGCAGTACTTC
D gene: .; clone size: few; V gene: TRBV7-9; J gene: TRBJ1-2; CDR3 protein: CASSSPPDQPYNYGYTF; CDR3 DNA: TGTGCCAGCAGCAGTCCGCCGGACCAACCCTATAACTATGGCTACACCTTC
D gene: TRBD2; clone size: .; V gene: TRBV24-1; J gene: TRBJ2-1; CDR3 protein: CATSDATSGGAYNEQFF; CDR3 DNA: TGTGCCACCAGTGATGCCACTAGCGGGGGGGCGTATAATGAGCAGTTCTTC
D gene: .; clone size: few; V gene: TRBV20-1; J gene: TRBJ2-7; CDR3 protein: CSARDSGDSGAYEQYF; CDR3 DNA: TGCAGTGCTAGAGATTCGGGGGACAGTGGCGCCTACGAGCAGTACTTC